This T cell receptor beta chain originates from a study of cytomegalovirus exposure and HLA in healthy donors. V shed 0 bases and J 6 bases; nucleotides not matched to a gene: 5. Germline V CDR1 and CDR2: MRHNA, SNTAGT. The CDR3 is made up of 16 amino acids. The PCR contained 60 Vbeta and 13 Jbeta primers. TCRdb's copy holds only in-frame clones and misses some; the assay was immunoSEQ multiplex PCR. The sample lists under 150,000 clones, approximately 69% seen once, with more than 3.5% in the top ten. Only one count was recorded for this clone. The TCR comes from a woman in her 40s in good health and CMV-seropositive. The source material was PBMCs. The rearrangement uses TRBV6-4 and TRBJ2-3; 11 positions match TRBD2. CDR3 nucleotide sequence: TGTGCCAGCAGTGACTCGTCTAGCGGGGGGTCCGATACGCAGTATTTT. Its protein is CASSDSSSGGSDTQYF.